The T cell receptor (beta chain) described here comes from a study of breast tumors, draining lymph nodes, adjacent tissues. Samples came from axillary lymph nodes draining the breast cancer. Using its own MiXCR run on the multiplex PCR reads, TCRdb lists one record per CDR3 protein. The sample carries about 230,000 distinct CDR3 sequences, roughly 30% recorded once. The germline gives CDR1 WSHSY, CDR2 SAAADI. CDR3 length: 15 residues. Points on this clonotype: No antigen is known for it. A much larger clone lies a single base off, so this may be a read error.

Study findings and constraints: Tumor repertoires ranked between lymph nodes and nontumor tissue in diversity, with V and J gene preferences. Most tumor T cells seemingly derive from lymph node, then expand in tumor.

Sequenced sample: axillary lymph node tissue. The receptor's source is a female donor with breast cancer. Some clones in this sample may be carry-over from other donors' samples. The chain is built from TRBV10-2 and TRBJ2-5, with D possibly matching TRBD2 (5 bases). CDR3 DNA: TGCGCCAGCAGCTCGGGTGGCGGGCTACAAGAGACCCGGTACTTC. Translated, it gives CASSSGGGLQETRYF.